The clone carrying this TCR beta chain registers medium-sized (0.01 to 0.1%) by frequency. Its antigen is unknown. This sample is drawn from a study of CXCR3-negative and CXCR3-positive naive CD8 T cells. Overall study results and limits: Diversity in memory CD8+ cells fell much lower than the comparably high levels seen in both naive subsets.

The authors prepared UMI-labeled TRB cDNA libraries by 5' RACE. TCRdb reprocessed the 5' RACE reads and keeps a single row for each CDR3 protein, giving no DNA. The sample table includes 6,000 or so distinct CDR3 sequences. Germline values: CDR1 KGHSH, CDR2 LQKENI. The CDR3 consists of 16 residues. The sequence came from a human donor in good health. Some clones in this sample may be carry-over from other donors' samples. Sample: naive CXCR3- CD8+ T cells from blood. The subset was: CD45RO-CCR7+CD27+CD95- naive CD8+ T cells lacking CXCR3 (TNR3-). V is TRBV18 and J is TRBJ2-3; the TCRdb D gene call, TRBD1, has no DNA to confirm it. The chain's CDR3 is CASSPVTGEDTDTQYF.